This record covers a single TCR beta chain. These data are taken from a study of shared clonotypes between healthy human individuals. Across the study: Each donor's CD4 naive and CD4 memory cells filled three plates apiece, CD8 naive two, and CD8 memory one.

Original methodology: ImmunoSEQ only sent back junction sequences with no quality scores, so filtering was done differently. The method was immunoSEQ multiplex PCR; TCRdb's version includes in-frame clones alone and lacks a portion of them. That table is the source of V, J and clone size, and D and trimming were worked out from the DNA. The data show roughly 2.5 million clones, approximately 92% seen once. CDR3 length equals 17 residues. With 1 base clipped from V and 2 bases from J, the junction kept 4 bases outside the gene matches. CDR1 is SGHNT, CDR2 YENEEA, per germline. The source is a man between 18 and 35 years old in good health. This chain joins TRBV11-3 and TRBJ2-2; 10 bases match TRBD2. Sequencing input: naive CD4+ T cells sorted from blood. Subset indicated: CD45RA+ positively selected. The CDR3 here is CASSLASGRANTGELFF. The CDR3 region has the DNA TGTGCCAGCAGCTTAGCAAGCGGGAGGGCCAACACCGGGGAGCTGTTTTTT.